This T cell receptor beta chain was observed in a study of identical twins. Study conclusions and caveats: Recombination models fit unrelated individuals' TCR alpha sharing but underestimated twins'.

Via MiXCR, TCRdb re-called the 5' RACE reads, giving one row per CDR3 protein. Here the sample spans some 630,000 distinct CDR3 sequences, about 7.1% being singletons. In its sample, this clonotype was seen a few times. Its antigen is currently unknown. The V segment lost 5 bases and the J segment 5 bases; nucleotides outside the gene matches: 8. CDR3 size: 16 residues. Germline CDR1 is SGHVS and CDR2 is FQNEAQ. Another study also made use of these data, one on yellow fever vaccine responses in identical twins.

This clonotype was obtained from a woman aged 18-35 years in good health. The material sequenced was PBMCs. This chain joins TRBV7-8 and TRBJ2-3; 12 bases are shared with TRBD2. The CDR3 coding sequence is TGTGCCAGCAGCCCTCGACTAGCGGGGGCCGGAGATACGCAGTATTTT. Translated, it gives CASSPRLAGAGDTQYF.